This T cell receptor (beta chain) was profiled in a study of T cell responses to AZD1222 COVID-19 vaccine. Study findings and constraints: A reported finding is that nearly half of spike-specific TCRs target unmutated variant regions. Donors in the cohort were predominantly white British and more often female, and clonal diversity was possibly underestimated.

With regard to this clone: Its cognate antigen is unknown.

Repertoires were generated with immunoSEQ multiplex PCR, while TCRdb's copy carries only in-frame clones and drops some. The sample consists of 150,000 or so clones, about 90% of them appearing once. Here the sequenced sample was peripheral blood, taken on day 0 of AZD1222 vaccination. This receptor was taken from an adult in good health.

CDR3 sequence: CASSLVWGGSQPQHF. In nucleotides, the CDR3 is TGTGCCAGCAGCTTGGTTTGGGGGGGATCTCAGCCCCAGCATTTT. The chain employs TRBV5-5 and TRBJ1-5; possible D gene TRBD1, 5 bases. The CDR3 has 15 residues. In germline, CDR1 is SGHKS, CDR2 YYEKEE (reference sequence). The V gene lost 0 bases and the J gene lost 6 bases, with 13 bases spanning the gap.